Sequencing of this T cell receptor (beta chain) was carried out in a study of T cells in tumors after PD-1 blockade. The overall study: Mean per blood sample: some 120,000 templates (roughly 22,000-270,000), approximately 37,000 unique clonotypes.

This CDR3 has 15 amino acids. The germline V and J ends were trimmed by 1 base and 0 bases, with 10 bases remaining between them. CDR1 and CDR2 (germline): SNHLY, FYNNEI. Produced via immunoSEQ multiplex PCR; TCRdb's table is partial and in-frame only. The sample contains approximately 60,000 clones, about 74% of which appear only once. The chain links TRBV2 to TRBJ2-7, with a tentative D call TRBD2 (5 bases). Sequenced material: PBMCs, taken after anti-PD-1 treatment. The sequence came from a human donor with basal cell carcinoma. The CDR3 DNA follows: TGTGCCAGCAGTGAAGAGCGAACTAGCTCCTACGAGCAGTACTTC. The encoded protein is CASSEERTSSYEQYF.